This TCR beta chain was sequenced during a study of blood T cell repertoires in COVID-19. In the study overall: Researchers got acute and convalescent COVID-19 samples from the United States, Italy and Spain. T cells, B-cell-depleted T cells, or PBMCs supplied cDNA or gDNA.

There are 15 residues in the CDR3. Trimming took off 5 bases at V and 3 bases at J, with 17 bases between the two ends. From germline, CDR1 is LGHDT and CDR2 YNNKEL (reference sequence). Study processing details: Estimated nucleated cell counts came from reference gene primer amplification. The table came from immunoSEQ multiplex PCR; TCRdb's copy has only in-frame clones and leaves some out. The D gene and trimming were derived from the DNA, and the V and J assignments and clone size from that table. Of 140,000 to 150,000 clones in the sample, under 80% were seen once. This receptor was identified in a man in his fifties or sixties with acute or convalescent COVID-19. Material for sequencing was peripheral blood. The chain is built from TRBV3-1 (or the pseudogene TRBV3-2) and TRBJ2-7; TRBD2 is a possible D gene (6 bases). CDR3 coding DNA: TGTGCCAGCAGCTCCAGACAGATGGGGGGCTACGAGCAGTACTTC. Translating gives CASSSRQMGGYEQYF.